This T cell receptor (beta chain) was profiled in a study of identifying expanded T cells in peripheral blood. Germline V gene sequence: CDR1 LGHNA, CDR2 YSLEER. V lost 0 bases and J 2 bases, leaving 7 bases between the germline ends. This CDR3 comprises 14 residues. Profiled with immunoSEQ multiplex PCR; TCRdb holds only in-frame clones, not every one. The sample includes about 85,000 clones, approximately 90% of them seen just once. This chain joins TRBV4-3 and TRBJ1-2; D ambiguous. The source is a person aged 18 to 75 in good health. The specimen sequenced was blood. The CDR3 here is CASSQEGWNYGYTF. DNA for the CDR3: TGCGCCAGCAGCCAAGAAGGTTGGAACTATGGCTACACCTTC.